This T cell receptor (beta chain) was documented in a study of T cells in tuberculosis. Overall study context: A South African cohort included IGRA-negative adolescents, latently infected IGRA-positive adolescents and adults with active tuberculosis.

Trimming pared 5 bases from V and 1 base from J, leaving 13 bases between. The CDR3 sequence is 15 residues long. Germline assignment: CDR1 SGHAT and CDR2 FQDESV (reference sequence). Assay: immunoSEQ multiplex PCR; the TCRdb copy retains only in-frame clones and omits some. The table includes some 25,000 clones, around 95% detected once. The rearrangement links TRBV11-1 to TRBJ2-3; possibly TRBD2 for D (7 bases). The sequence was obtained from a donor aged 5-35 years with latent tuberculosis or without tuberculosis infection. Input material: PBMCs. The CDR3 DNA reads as TGTGCCAGCAGCCCAGGGAGGGGGGGCACAGATACGCAGTATTTT. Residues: CASSPGRGGTDTQYF.